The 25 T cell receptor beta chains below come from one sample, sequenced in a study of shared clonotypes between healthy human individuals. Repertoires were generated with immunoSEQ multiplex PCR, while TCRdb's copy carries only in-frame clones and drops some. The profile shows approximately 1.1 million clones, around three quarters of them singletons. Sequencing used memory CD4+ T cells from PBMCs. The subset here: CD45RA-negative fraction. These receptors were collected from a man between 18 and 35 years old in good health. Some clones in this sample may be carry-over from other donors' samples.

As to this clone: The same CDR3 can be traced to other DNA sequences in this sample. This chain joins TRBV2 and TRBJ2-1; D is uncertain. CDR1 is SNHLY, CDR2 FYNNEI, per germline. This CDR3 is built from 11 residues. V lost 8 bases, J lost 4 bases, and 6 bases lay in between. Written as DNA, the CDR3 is TGTGCCAGCGGCGGTTACAATGAGCAGTTCTTC. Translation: CASGGYNEQFF.

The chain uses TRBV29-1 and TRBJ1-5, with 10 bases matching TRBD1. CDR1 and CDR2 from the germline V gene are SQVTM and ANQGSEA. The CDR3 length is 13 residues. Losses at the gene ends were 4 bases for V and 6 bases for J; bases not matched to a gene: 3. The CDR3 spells CSVGDRGSQPQHF. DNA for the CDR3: TGCAGCGTTGGGGACAGGGGCAGTCAGCCCCAGCATTTT.

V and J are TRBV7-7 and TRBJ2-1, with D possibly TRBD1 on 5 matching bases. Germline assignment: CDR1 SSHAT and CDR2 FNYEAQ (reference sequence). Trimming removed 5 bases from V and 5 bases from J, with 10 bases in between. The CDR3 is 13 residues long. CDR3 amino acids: CASSRLQDNEQFF. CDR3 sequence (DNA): TGTGCCAGCAGCCGTCTACAGGACAATGAGCAGTTCTTC.

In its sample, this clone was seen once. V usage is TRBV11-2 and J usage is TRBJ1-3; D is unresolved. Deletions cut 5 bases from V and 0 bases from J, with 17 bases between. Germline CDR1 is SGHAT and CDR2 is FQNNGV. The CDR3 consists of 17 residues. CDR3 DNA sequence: TGTGCCAGCAGCACCCGACCGGACGTCTACTCTGGAAACACCATATATTTT. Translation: CASSTRPDVYSGNTIYF.

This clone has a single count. The CDR3 sequence: CASSPEENTEAFF. The CDR3 coding sequence is TGTGCCAGCAGCCCCGAGGAGAACACTGAAGCTTTCTTT. The gene calls are TRBV6-4 and TRBJ1-1; no firm D call. Trimming pared 6 bases from V and 1 base from J, leaving 9 bases between. The CDR3 runs to 13 residues. Germline V gene data show CDR1 as MRHNA and CDR2 as SNTAGT.

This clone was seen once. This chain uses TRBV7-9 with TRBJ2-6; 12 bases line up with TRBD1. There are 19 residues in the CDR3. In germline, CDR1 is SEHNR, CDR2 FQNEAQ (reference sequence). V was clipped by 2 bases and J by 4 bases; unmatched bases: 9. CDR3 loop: CASSLRGQGATPGANVLTF. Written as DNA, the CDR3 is TGTGCCAGCAGCTTACGGGGACAGGGGGCCACTCCCGGGGCCAACGTCCTGACTTTC.

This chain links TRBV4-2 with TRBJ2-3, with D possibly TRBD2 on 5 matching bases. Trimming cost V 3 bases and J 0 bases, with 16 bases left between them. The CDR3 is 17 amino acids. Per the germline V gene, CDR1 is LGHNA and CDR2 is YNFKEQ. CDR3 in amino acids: CASSQDGLAISTDTQYF. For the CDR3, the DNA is TGTGCCAGCAGCCAGGACGGACTGGCGATTAGCACAGATACGCAGTATTTT.

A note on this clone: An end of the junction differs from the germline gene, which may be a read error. Here the CDR3 DNA reads TGTGCCAGCAGCTTAGATAGGGGCTCCCACAATGAGCAGTTCTTC. Amino acid sequence: CASSLDRGSHNEQFF. The chain carries TRBV7-7 and TRBJ2-1; D possibly corresponds to TRBD1 (5 bases). CDR3 length: 15 residues. Germline V gene sequence: CDR1 SSHAT, CDR2 FNYEAQ (reference sequence).

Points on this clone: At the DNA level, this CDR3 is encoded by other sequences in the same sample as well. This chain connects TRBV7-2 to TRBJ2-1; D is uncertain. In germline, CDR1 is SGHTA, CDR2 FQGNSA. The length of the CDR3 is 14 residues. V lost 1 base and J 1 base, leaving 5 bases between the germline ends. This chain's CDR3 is CASSLGGSYNEQFF. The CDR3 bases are TGTGCCAGCAGCTTAGGGGGATCCTACAATGAGCAGTTCTTC. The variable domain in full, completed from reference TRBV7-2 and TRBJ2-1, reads GAGVSQSPSNKVTEKGKDVELRCDPISGHTALYWYRQSLGQGLEFLIYFQGNSAPDKSGLPSDRFSAERTGGSVSTLTIQRTQQEDSAVYLCASSLGGSYNEQFFGPGTRLTVL.

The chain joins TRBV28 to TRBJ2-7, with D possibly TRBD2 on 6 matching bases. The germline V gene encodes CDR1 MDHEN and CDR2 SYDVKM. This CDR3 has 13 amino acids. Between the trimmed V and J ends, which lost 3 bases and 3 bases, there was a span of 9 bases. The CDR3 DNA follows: TGTGCCAGCAGTTTGGGACTCTTCTACGAGCAGTACTTC. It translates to CASSLGLFYEQYF. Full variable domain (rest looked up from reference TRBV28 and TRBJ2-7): DVKVTQSSRYLVKRTGEKVFLECVQDMDHENMFWYRQDPGLGLRLIYFSYDVKMKEKGDIPEGYSVSREKKERFSLILESASTNQTSMYLCASSLGLFYEQYFGPGTRLTVT.

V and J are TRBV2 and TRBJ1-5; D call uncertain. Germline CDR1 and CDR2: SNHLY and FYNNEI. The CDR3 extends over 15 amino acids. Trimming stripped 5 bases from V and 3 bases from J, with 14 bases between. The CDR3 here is CASSREGNNNQPQHF. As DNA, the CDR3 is TGTGCCAGCAGTAGGGAGGGAAACAACAATCAGCCCCAGCATTTT. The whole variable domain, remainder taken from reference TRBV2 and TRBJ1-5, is EPEVTQTPSHQVTQMGQEVILRCVPISNHLYFYWYRQILGQKVEFLVSFYNNEISEKSEIFDDQFSVERPDGSNFTLKIRSTKLEDSAMYFCASSREGNNNQPQHFGDGTRLSIL.

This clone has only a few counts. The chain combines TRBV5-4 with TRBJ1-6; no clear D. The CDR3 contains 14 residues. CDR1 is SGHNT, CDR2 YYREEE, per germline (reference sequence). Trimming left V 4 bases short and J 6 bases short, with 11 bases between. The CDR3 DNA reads TGTGCCAGCAGCCCACCACAGAGTAATTCACCCCTCCACTTT. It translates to CASSPPQSNSPLHF.

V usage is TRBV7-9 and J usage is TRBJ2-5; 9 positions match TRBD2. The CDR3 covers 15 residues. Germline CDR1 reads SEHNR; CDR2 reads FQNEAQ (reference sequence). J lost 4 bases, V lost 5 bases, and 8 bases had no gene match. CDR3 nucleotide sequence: TGTGCCAGCAGCGTTAGCGGGAGCAGGGGAGAGACCCAGTACTTC. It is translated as CASSVSGSRGETQYF.

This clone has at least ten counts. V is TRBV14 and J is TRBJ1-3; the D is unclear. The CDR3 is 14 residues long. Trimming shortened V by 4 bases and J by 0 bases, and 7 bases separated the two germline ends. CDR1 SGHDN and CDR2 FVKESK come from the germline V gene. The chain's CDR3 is CASSPSSSGNTIYF. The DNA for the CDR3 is TGTGCCAGCAGCCCTTCAAGCTCTGGAAACACCATATATTTT.

CDR3 residues: CASSLDLFALETQYF. CDR3 in DNA: TGTGCCAGCAGCTTAGATCTTTTTGCATTGGAGACCCAGTACTTC. This chain uses TRBV11-2 with TRBJ2-5; D remains ambiguous. This CDR3 is built from 15 residues. V was clipped by 0 bases and J by 5 bases, with 13 bases between them. Germline V gene sequence: CDR1 SGHAT, CDR2 FQNNGV.

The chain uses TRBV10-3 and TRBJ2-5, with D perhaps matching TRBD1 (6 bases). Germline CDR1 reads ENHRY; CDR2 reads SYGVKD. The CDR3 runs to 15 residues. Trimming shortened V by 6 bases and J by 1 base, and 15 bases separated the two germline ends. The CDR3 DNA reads TGTGCCATCAGCTCGGGACAAGTGGGCCAAGAGACCCAGTACTTC. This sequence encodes CAISSGQVGQETQYF.

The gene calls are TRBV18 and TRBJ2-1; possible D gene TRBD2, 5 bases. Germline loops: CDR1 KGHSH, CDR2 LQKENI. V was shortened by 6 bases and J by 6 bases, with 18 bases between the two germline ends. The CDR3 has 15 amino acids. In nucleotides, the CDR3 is TGTGCCAGCTCCCCGGAAGGAGGAATCGCCAATGAGCAGTTCTTC. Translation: CASSPEGGIANEQFF.

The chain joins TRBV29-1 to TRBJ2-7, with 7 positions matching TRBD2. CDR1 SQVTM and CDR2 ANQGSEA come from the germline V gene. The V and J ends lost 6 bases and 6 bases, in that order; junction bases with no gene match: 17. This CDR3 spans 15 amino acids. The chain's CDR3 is CSVTPSGAGIGEQYF. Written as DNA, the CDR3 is TGCAGCGTGACCCCTTCGGGAGCGGGAATAGGCGAGCAGTACTTC.

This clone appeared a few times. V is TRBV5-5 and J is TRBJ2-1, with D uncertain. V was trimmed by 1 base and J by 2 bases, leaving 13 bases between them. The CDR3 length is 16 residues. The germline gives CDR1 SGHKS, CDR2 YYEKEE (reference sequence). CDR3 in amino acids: CASSLSLALAYNEQFF. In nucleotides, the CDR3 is TGTGCCAGCAGCTTGTCTCTCGCGCTGGCCTACAATGAGCAGTTCTTC.

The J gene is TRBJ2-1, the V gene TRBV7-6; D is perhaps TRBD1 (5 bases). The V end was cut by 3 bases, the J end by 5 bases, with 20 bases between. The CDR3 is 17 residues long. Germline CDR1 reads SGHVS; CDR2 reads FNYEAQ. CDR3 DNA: TGTGCCAGCAGCTTGTTTCCCCGAGGTACAGGCAACAATGAGCAGTTCTTC. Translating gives CASSLFPRGTGNNEQFF. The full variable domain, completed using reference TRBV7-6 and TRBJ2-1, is GAGVSQSPRYKVTKRGQDVALRCDPISGHVSLYWYRQALGQGPEFLTYFNYEAQQDKSGLPNDRFSAERPEGSISTLTIQRTEQRDSAMYRCASSLFPRGTGNNEQFFGPGTRLTVL.

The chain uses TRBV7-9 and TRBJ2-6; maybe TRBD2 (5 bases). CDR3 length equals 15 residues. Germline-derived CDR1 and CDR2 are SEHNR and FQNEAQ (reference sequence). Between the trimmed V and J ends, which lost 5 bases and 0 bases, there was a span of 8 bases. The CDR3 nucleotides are TGTGCCAGCAGCCTCGACTACTCTGGGGCCAACGTCCTGACTTTC. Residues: CASSLDYSGANVLTF.

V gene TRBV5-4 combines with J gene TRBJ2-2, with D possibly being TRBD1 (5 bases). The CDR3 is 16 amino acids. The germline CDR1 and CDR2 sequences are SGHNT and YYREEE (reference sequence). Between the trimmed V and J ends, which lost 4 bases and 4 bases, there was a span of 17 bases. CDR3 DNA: TGTGCCAGCAGCCAGCCGTCGACAGCCGGCACCGGGGAGCTGTTTTTT. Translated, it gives CASSQPSTAGTGELFF.

For the CDR3, the DNA is TGTGCCAGCAGCTTCCAGGGGCCCGCTGGAAACACCATATATTTT. It specifies CASSFQGPAGNTIYF. The chain joins TRBV7-6 to TRBJ1-3; D might be TRBD1 (6 bases). V was pared by 3 bases and J by 2 bases, with 11 bases between. Germline V CDR1 and CDR2: SGHVS, FNYEAQ. The CDR3 loop spans 15 amino acids.

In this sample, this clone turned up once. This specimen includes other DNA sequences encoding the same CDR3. Written as DNA, the CDR3 is TGCGCCAGCAGCTTGGGGGCCGGGGATCAGCCCCAGCATTTT. Protein sequence: CASSLGAGDQPQHF. V is TRBV5-1 and J is TRBJ1-5; D unclear. CDR1 is SGHRS and CDR2 is YFSETQ in the germline V gene. This CDR3 contains 14 residues. Trimming left V 0 bases short and J 5 bases short, with 9 bases between.

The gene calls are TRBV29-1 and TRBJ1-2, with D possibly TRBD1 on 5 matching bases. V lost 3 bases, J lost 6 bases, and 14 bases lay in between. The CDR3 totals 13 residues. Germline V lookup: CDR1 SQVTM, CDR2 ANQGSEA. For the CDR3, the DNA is TGCAGCGTTGAGGGTGGGCAGGGCGATGGCTACACCTTC. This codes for CSVEGGQGDGYTF.